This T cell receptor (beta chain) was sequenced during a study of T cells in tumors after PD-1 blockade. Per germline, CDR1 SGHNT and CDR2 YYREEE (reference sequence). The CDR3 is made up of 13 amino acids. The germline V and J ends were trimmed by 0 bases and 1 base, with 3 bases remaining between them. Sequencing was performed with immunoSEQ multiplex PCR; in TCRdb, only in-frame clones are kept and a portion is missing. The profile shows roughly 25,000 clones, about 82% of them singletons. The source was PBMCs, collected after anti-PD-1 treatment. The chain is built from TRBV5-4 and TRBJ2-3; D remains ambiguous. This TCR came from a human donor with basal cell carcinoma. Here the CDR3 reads CASSLEGTDTQYF. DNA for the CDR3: TGTGCCAGCAGCTTGGAGGGCACAGATACGCAGTATTTT.